This T cell receptor (beta chain) derives from a study of shared clonotypes between healthy human individuals. Notes on the study in general: Represented diversity (both genetic and exposure-history) was limited by the small number of donors.

Notes on this clone: What it recognizes is unknown.

It was CD45RO-negative cells, positively selected for CCR7, that made up naive CD8 cells, with terminally differentiated effector memory CD45RA+ cells excluded. Using immunoSEQ multiplex PCR, the repertoire was profiled, and TCRdb retains in-frame clones only, with some absent. The sample gives about 2.1 million clones, around 93% of which show up once; about 1.6% is in the top ten. In germline, CDR1 is LGHNA, CDR2 YSLEER. V gave up 2 bases and J gave up 8 bases; unmatched junction bases: 13. The CDR3 sequence is 17 residues long. Sequenced input: naive CD8+ T cells from PBMCs. The chain is built from TRBV4-3 and TRBJ1-4; the match to TRBD1 covers 8 bases. The clonotype comes from a man in his late teens or twenties in good health. Some clones in this sample may be carry-over from other donors' samples. The DNA for the CDR3 is TGCGCCAGCAGCCAAATCCCCTTCGACAGGGGTGGCGAAAAACTGTTTTTT. It is translated as CASSQIPFDRGGEKLFF.